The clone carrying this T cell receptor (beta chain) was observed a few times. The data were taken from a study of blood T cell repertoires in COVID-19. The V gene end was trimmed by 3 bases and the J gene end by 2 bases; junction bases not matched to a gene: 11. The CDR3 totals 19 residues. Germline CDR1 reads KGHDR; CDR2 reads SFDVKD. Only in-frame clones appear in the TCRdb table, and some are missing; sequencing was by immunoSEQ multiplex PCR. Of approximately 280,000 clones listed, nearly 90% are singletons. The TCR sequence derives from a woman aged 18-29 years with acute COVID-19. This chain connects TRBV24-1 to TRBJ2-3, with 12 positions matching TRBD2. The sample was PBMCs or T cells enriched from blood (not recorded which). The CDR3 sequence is CATSDIRIGTSGSTDTQYF. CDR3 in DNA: TGTGCCACCAGTGATATAAGGATTGGGACTAGCGGGTCCACAGATACGCAGTATTTT.